The rows below give T cell receptor beta chains drawn from one sample of a study of shared clonotypes between healthy human individuals. The repertoire was sequenced with immunoSEQ multiplex PCR; TCRdb's copy has only in-frame clones and lacks some. The sample yields 2 million to 2.5 million clones, about 92% seen once. Source material: naive CD4+ T cells from PBMCs. The receptor set was obtained from a young man in good health. Some clones in this sample may be carry-over from other donors' samples. Both conserved end residues are part of each CDR3. D genes are given only for firm matches. A clone size is listed for some rows: how often the clone was seen (once, few, many), or a class if it is expanded.

size: -; V: TRBV15; J: TRBJ1-4; D: -; CDR3: CATSAVATNEKLFF; DNA: TGTGCCACCAGCGCAGTGGCAACTAATGAAAAACTGTTTTTT
size: -; V: TRBV30; J: TRBJ1-5; D: -; CDR3: CAWSVRGHPNQPQHF; DNA: TGTGCCTGGAGTGTACGGGGGCACCCTAATCAGCCCCAGCATTTT
size: -; V: TRBV28; J: TRBJ1-2; D: -; CDR3: CASSFRVDYGYTF; DNA: TGTGCCAGCAGTTTCCGGGTCGACTATGGCTACACCTTC
size: -; V: TRBV27; J: TRBJ2-1; D: -; CDR3: CASSSDRSLWNEQFF; DNA: TGTGCCAGCAGCTCAGACAGATCTCTTTGGAATGAGCAGTTCTTC
size: -; V: TRBV11-3; J: TRBJ2-1; D: -; CDR3: CASSARKYNEQFF; DNA: TGTGCCAGCAGCGCGAGGAAGTACAATGAGCAGTTCTTC
size: -; V: TRBV5-1; J: TRBJ2-2; D: -; CDR3: CASSRDSTGELFF; DNA: TGCGCCAGCAGCCGGGACTCCACCGGGGAGCTGTTTTTT
size: few; V: TRBV4-3; J: TRBJ2-2; D: -; CDR3: CASSLLAGPNTGELFF; DNA: TGCGCCAGCAGCCTGCTGGCGGGGCCCAACACCGGGGAGCTGTTTTTT
size: -; V: TRBV28; J: TRBJ2-7; D: -; CDR3: CASSLAGGVPSSYEQYF; DNA: TGTGCCAGCAGTTTAGCGGGCGGGGTTCCAAGCTCCTACGAGCAGTACTTC
size: few; V: TRBV29-1; J: TRBJ1-1; D: -; CDR3: CSVEDRGNTEAFF; DNA: TGCAGCGTTGAAGACAGGGGAAACACTGAAGCTTTCTTT
size: -; V: TRBV16; J: TRBJ1-1; D: -; CDR3: CASSQSNTLNTEAFF; DNA: TGTGCCAGCAGCCAATCGAACACTTTGAACACTGAAGCTTTCTTT
size: -; V: TRBV18; J: TRBJ2-1; D: TRBD2; CDR3: CASSPLLASNNEQFF; DNA: TGTGCCAGCTCACCTCTACTAGCGAGTAACAATGAGCAGTTCTTC
size: -; V: TRBV19; J: TRBJ2-2; D: -; CDR3: CASTTVSVGPGELFF; DNA: TGTGCCAGTACTACTGTATCTGTCGGCCCCGGGGAGCTGTTTTTT
size: -; V: TRBV2; J: TRBJ2-5; D: -; CDR3: CASSDRGASMETQYF; DNA: TGTGCCAGCAGTGATCGGGGAGCCAGCATGGAGACCCAGTACTTC
size: -; V: TRBV25-1; J: TRBJ2-6; D: -; CDR3: CASRAKFGANVLTF; DNA: TGTGCCAGCAGAGCCAAATTTGGGGCCAACGTCCTGACTTTC
size: -; V: TRBV4-1; J: TRBJ1-2; D: TRBD1; CDR3: CASSQDRRDSYYGYTF; DNA: TGCGCCAGCAGCCAAGATCGAAGGGACAGCTACTATGGCTACACCTTC
size: -; V: TRBV6-5; J: TRBJ1-1; D: -; CDR3: CASSYEAGNTEAFF; DNA: TGTGCCAGCAGTTACGAGGCAGGGAATACTGAAGCTTTCTTT
size: -; V: TRBV5-6; J: TRBJ2-7; D: -; CDR3: CASSRDRFYEQYF; DNA: TGTGCCAGCAGCCGGGATAGGTTTTACGAGCAGTACTTC
size: -; V: TRBV5-8; J: TRBJ2-1; D: TRBD2; CDR3: CASSLQQAGGDEQFF; DNA: TGTGCCAGCAGCCTACAACAAGCGGGGGGCGATGAGCAGTTCTTC
size: -; V: TRBV4-1; J: TRBJ2-1; D: TRBD2; CDR3: CASRPSGSNEQFF; DNA: TGCGCCAGCAGGCCTAGCGGGAGCAATGAGCAGTTCTTC
size: -; V: TRBV28; J: TRBJ1-2; D: -; CDR3: CASSFAGWGHYGYTF; DNA: TGTGCCAGCAGTTTTGCAGGCTGGGGGCACTATGGCTACACCTTC
size: -; V: TRBV4-2; J: TRBJ1-2; D: -; CDR3: CASSRLFEQVYGYTF; DNA: TGTGCCAGCAGCCGACTTTTTGAGCAGGTTTATGGCTACACCTTC
size: -; V: TRBV7-3; J: TRBJ2-3; D: -; CDR3: CASSSERADTQYF; DNA: TGTGCCAGCAGCTCAGAAAGGGCCGATACGCAGTATTTT
size: -; V: TRBV7-9; J: TRBJ1-3; D: -; CDR3: CATREGNSGLGNTIYF; DNA: TGTGCCACCAGGGAGGGGAACTCTGGACTAGGAAACACCATATATTTT
size: once; V: TRBV5-6; J: TRBJ2-7; D: TRBD2; CDR3: CASSLPGRGQGYEQYF; DNA: TGTGCCAGCAGCTTACCTGGGAGGGGCCAAGGCTACGAGCAGTACTTC
size: -; V: TRBV5-1; J: TRBJ2-5; D: TRBD2; CDR3: CASSRTSGRGETQYF; DNA: TGCGCCAGCAGCCGGACTAGCGGGAGGGGGGAGACCCAGTACTTC
size: -; V: TRBV29-1; J: TRBJ2-7; D: -; CDR3: CSVVRDYEQYF; DNA: TGCAGCGTTGTGAGAGACTACGAGCAGTACTTC
size: once; V: TRBV11-2; J: TRBJ2-1; D: -; CDR3: CASSYQGISYNEQFF; DNA: TGTGCCAGCAGCTATCAGGGGATCTCCTACAATGAGCAGTTCTTC
size: -; V: TRBV19; J: TRBJ1-5; D: -; CDR3: CASSRANPRVQPQHF; DNA: TGTGCCAGTAGTCGGGCCAACCCCCGTGTTCAGCCCCAGCATTTT
size: -; V: TRBV9; J: TRBJ1-1; D: -; CDR3: CASSVGGEYTEAFF; DNA: TGTGCCAGCAGCGTAGGGGGCGAATATACTGAAGCTTTCTTT
size: -; V: TRBV15; J: TRBJ2-3; D: -; CDR3: CATSSEGHTDTQYF; DNA: TGTGCCACCAGCAGCGAAGGACACACAGATACGCAGTATTTT
size: -; V: TRBV14; J: TRBJ2-1; D: -; CDR3: CASSLPYNEQFF; DNA: TGTGCCAGCAGCCTTCCTTACAATGAGCAGTTCTTC
size: -; V: TRBV7-9; J: TRBJ2-3; D: -; CDR3: CASSPQRQAGGPDTQYF; DNA: TGTGCCAGCAGCCCCCAAAGGCAAGCGGGTGGACCAGATACGCAGTATTTT
size: -; V: TRBV7-9; J: TRBJ1-2; D: TRBD1; CDR3: CASSLGARQGGYTF; DNA: TGTGCCAGCAGCTTAGGGGCAAGACAGGGCGGCTACACCTTC
size: -; V: TRBV30; J: TRBJ1-4; D: TRBD1; CDR3: CAWRGRGNNEKLFF; DNA: TGTGCCTGGAGAGGCAGGGGGAACAATGAAAAACTGTTTTTT
size: once; V: TRBV6-5; J: TRBJ2-7; D: TRBD1; CDR3: CASSPRQGQTYEQYF; DNA: TGTGCCAGCAGTCCCCGACAGGGACAAACCTACGAGCAGTACTTC
size: -; V: TRBV27; J: TRBJ2-1; D: -; CDR3: CASSGTAISQSSYNEQFF; DNA: TGTGCCAGCAGCGGGACCGCGATTTCACAGAGCTCCTACAATGAGCAGTTCTTC
size: -; V: TRBV7-9; J: TRBJ1-2; D: -; CDR3: CASSSGLTFYGYTF; DNA: TGTGCCAGCAGCTCTGGACTGACCTTCTATGGCTACACCTTC
size: -; V: TRBV5-1; J: TRBJ1-5; D: -; CDR3: CASSLAGRGQPQHF; DNA: TGCGCCAGCAGCTTGGCAGGGCGAGGACAGCCCCAGCATTTT
size: -; V: TRBV6-6; J: TRBJ1-1; D: -; CDR3: CASSYEGGTEAFF; DNA: TGTGCCAGCAGTTATGAGGGTGGCACTGAAGCTTTCTTT
size: -; V: TRBV6-1; J: TRBJ2-1; D: -; CDR3: CASPPGAGWGNEQFF; DNA: TGTGCCAGCCCTCCCGGTGCGGGATGGGGGAATGAGCAGTTCTTC
size: -; V: TRBV6-1; J: TRBJ1-5; D: -; CDR3: CASSRSVLNQPQHF; DNA: TGTGCCAGCAGTAGGTCAGTGCTTAACCAGCCCCAGCATTTT
size: -; V: TRBV6-5; J: TRBJ1-2; D: -; CDR3: CASSYSNRVGGYTF; DNA: TGTGCCAGCAGTTACTCGAACAGGGTGGGTGGCTACACCTTC
size: -; V: TRBV6-5; J: TRBJ2-7; D: TRBD1; CDR3: CASSPRTGNSYEQYF; DNA: TGTGCCAGCAGTCCAAGGACAGGCAACTCCTACGAGCAGTACTTC
size: -; V: TRBV5-1; J: TRBJ1-5; D: -; CDR3: CASSEGGSNQPQHF; DNA: TGCGCCAGCAGCGAGGGGGGGAGCAATCAGCCCCAGCATTTT
size: once; V: TRBV7-9; J: TRBJ2-1; D: TRBD2; CDR3: CASSPGTSGRNNEQFF; DNA: TGTGCCAGCAGCCCCGGGACTAGCGGGAGAAACAATGAGCAGTTCTTC
size: -; V: TRBV27; J: TRBJ2-1; D: TRBD2; CDR3: CASSSYALGGERSNEQFF; DNA: TGTGCCAGCAGTTCTTACGCCCTTGGGGGGGAGAGGAGCAATGAGCAGTTCTTC
size: -; V: TRBV5-1; J: TRBJ1-1; D: -; CDR3: CASSLDVRDPGRNTEAFF; DNA: TGCGCCAGCAGCTTAGATGTCCGAGACCCGGGTAGGAACACTGAAGCTTTCTTT
size: once; V: TRBV9; J: TRBJ2-3; D: TRBD2; CDR3: CASSVGLDTQYF; DNA: TGTGCCAGCAGCGTGGGACTAGACACGCAGTATTTT
size: -; V: TRBV5-1; J: TRBJ2-7; D: -; CDR3: CASSPAGTPSYEQYF; DNA: TGCGCCAGCAGCCCCGCCGGGACACCCTCCTACGAGCAGTACTTC
size: -; V: TRBV6-1; J: TRBJ2-7; D: -; CDR3: CASSVQFPRARGYEQYF; DNA: TGTGCCAGCAGTGTCCAGTTTCCGCGGGCCCGGGGCTACGAGCAGTACTTC
size: -; V: TRBV2; J: TRBJ1-5; D: -; CDR3: CASSSRRSNQPQHF; DNA: TGTGCCAGCAGTTCCCGACGGAGCAATCAGCCCCAGCATTTT
size: -; V: TRBV7-8; J: TRBJ2-7; D: TRBD2; CDR3: CASSLAPSGVSYEQYF; DNA: TGTGCCAGCAGCTTAGCCCCCAGCGGGGTCTCCTACGAGCAGTACTTC
size: -; V: TRBV2; J: TRBJ2-5; D: -; CDR3: CASSEGSQETQYF; DNA: TGTGCCAGCAGTGAGGGCAGCCAAGAGACCCAGTACTTC
size: -; V: TRBV11-2; J: TRBJ2-2; D: -; CDR3: CASSLGVGSNTGELFF; DNA: TGTGCCAGCAGCTTAGGGGTCGGAAGTAACACCGGGGAGCTGTTTTTT
size: -; V: TRBV7-9; J: TRBJ1-2; D: TRBD1; CDR3: CAGQGNYGYTF; DNA: TGTGCCGGACAGGGAAACTATGGCTACACCTTC